This is a list of T cell receptor beta chains from one sample in a study of Graves' ophthalmopathy and Graves' hyperthyroidism. TCRdb analysed the multiplex PCR reads with MiXCR anew, one entry per CDR3 protein. The sample consists of a few hundred thousand distinct CDR3 sequences, under 45% of them appearing once. The sample was peripheral blood or thyroid tissue (not recorded which). Receptors originate from an adult man with Graves' hyperthyroidism. CDR3s include the opening cysteine and the closing phenylalanine or tryptophan. A D gene is named only where the DNA matches it firmly. Some rows mark clone size as missing; the rest say once, few, many or name a class of expanded clone.

d_call clone_size j_call v_call cdr3_aa cdr3_nt
TRBD1 many TRBJ1-2 TRBV7-2 CASRKRTGDLSGQIGYTF TGTGCCAGCAGGAAAAGGACAGGGGACTTAAGTGGACAAATCGGCTACACCTTC
- many TRBJ2-5 TRBV7-9 CASSLFAQETQYF TGTGCCAGCAGCTTATTTGCGCAAGAGACCCAGTACTTC
TRBD1 - TRBJ2-3 TRBV7-3 CASSFYSDREDTQYF TGTGCCAGCAGCTTCTACTCGGACAGGGAAGATACGCAGTATTTT
- few TRBJ1-5 TRBV12-3/TRBV12-4 CASSLGLPNQPQHF TGTGCCAGCAGTTTAGGGCTCCCAAATCAGCCCCAGCATTTT
- many TRBJ1-5 TRBV12-3/TRBV12-4 CASSYGAQQPQHF TGTGCCAGCAGTTACGGGGCCCAACAGCCCCAGCATTTT
TRBD1 - TRBJ1-2 TRBV7-2 CASSFRDRETYGYTF TGTGCCAGCAGCTTCCGGGACAGGGAGACCTATGGCTACACCTTC
- - TRBJ2-2 TRBV5-8 CASSSIPGSGTGELFF TGTGCCAGCAGCTCCATCCCGGGATCAGGTACCGGGGAGCTGTTTTTT
- - TRBJ1-5 TRBV5-6 CASSWGGVAVTYSNQPQHF TGTGCCAGCAGCTGGGGGGGTGTAGCGGTTACTTATAGCAATCAGCCCCAGCATTTT
- once TRBJ2-5 TRBV19 CATNHRETQYF TGTGCCACCAACCACCGGGAGACCCAGTACTTC
TRBD2 few TRBJ2-1 TRBV7-2 CASRLGAGGQNEQFF TGTGCCAGCAGACTCGGAGCGGGGGGGCAGAATGAGCAGTTCTTC
- many TRBJ1-2 TRBV6-2/TRBV6-3 CASIEGRGGNYGYTF TGTGCCAGCATCGAAGGAAGGGGAGGGAACTATGGCTACACCTTC
- - TRBJ2-5 TRBV12-3/TRBV12-4 CARTTPESGAQYF TGTGCCAGAACAACCCCCGAGTCCGGGGCCCAGTACTTC
TRBD1 many TRBJ2-2 TRBV7-9 CASGTGVNTGELFF TGTGCCAGCGGGACAGGGGTAAACACCGGGGAGCTGTTTTTT
- many TRBJ2-5 TRBV6-5 CASSGGTEVQETQYF TGTGCCAGCAGTGGCGGGACAGAAGTCCAAGAGACCCAGTACTTC
- - TRBJ1-5 TRBV24-1 CATSDSEEQPQHF TGTGCCACCAGTGATTCAGAGGAGCAGCCCCAGCATTTT
TRBD1 many TRBJ2-7 TRBV3-1 CASSQTGDEQYF TGTGCCAGCAGCCAGACAGGGGACGAGCAGTACTTC
TRBD1 - TRBJ1-1 TRBV19 CAILQGDILMNTEAFF TGTGCCATCCTACAGGGGGACATTCTAATGAACACTGAAGCTTTCTTT
- - TRBJ2-2 TRBV7-3 CASSASLAGELFF TGTGCCAGCAGCGCTAGTTTGGCCGGGGAGCTGTTTTTT
TRBD1 many TRBJ1-2 TRBV2 CATSQGASYGYTF TGTGCCACATCTCAGGGGGCCTCCTATGGCTACACCTTC
TRBD2 few TRBJ2-7 TRBV7-2 CASSERGLAGGSYEQYF TGTGCCAGCAGCGAACGGGGCCTAGCGGGGGGCTCCTACGAGCAGTACTTC
- - TRBJ1-5 TRBV18 CASSREFNQPQHF TGTGCCAGCTCACGCGAATTCAATCAGCCCCAGCATTTT
TRBD1 many TRBJ2-2 TRBV5-1 CASSGDRVTGELFF TGCGCCAGCAGCGGGGACAGAGTCACCGGGGAGCTGTTTTTT
TRBD2 few TRBJ2-1 TRBV24-1 CATSFSGRANEQFF TGTGCCACCAGCTTTAGCGGGAGAGCCAATGAGCAGTTCTTC
TRBD1 - TRBJ1-1 TRBV2 CASSEQGEVTEAFF TGTGCCAGCAGTGAACAGGGGGAAGTCACTGAAGCTTTCTTT
- few TRBJ1-2 TRBV2 CASKGGPNYGYTF TGTGCCAGCAAAGGGGGACCCAACTATGGCTACACCTTC
- - TRBJ2-7 TRBV24-1 CATSGYPSSYNEQYF TGTGCCACCAGTGGATACCCCTCCTCCTACAATGAGCAGTACTTC
- - TRBJ1-1 TRBV6-2/TRBV6-3 CASSYRAVEAFF TGTGCCAGCAGTTACAGGGCGGTTGAAGCTTTCTTT
TRBD2 - TRBJ2-7 TRBV11-2 CASSLVGLAGLFSEQYF TGTGCCAGCAGCTTGGTGGGACTAGCGGGACTCTTTAGCGAGCAGTACTTC
TRBD1 many TRBJ1-2 TRBV7-9 CASSGQGTNYGYTF TGTGCCAGCAGTGGACAGGGAACTAACTATGGCTACACCTTC
- - TRBJ1-1 TRBV15 CATSRERRGRTEAFF TGTGCCACCAGCAGAGAGAGGAGGGGAAGAACTGAAGCTTTCTTT
TRBD2 - TRBJ2-7 TRBV4-1 CASRATSGRSYEQYF TGCGCCAGCAGAGCTACTAGCGGGCGATCCTACGAGCAGTACTTC
- - TRBJ2-1 TRBV10-3 CAISEDWDNEQFF TGTGCCATCAGTGAGGACTGGGACAATGAGCAGTTCTTC
- many TRBJ1-1 TRBV19 CASAGTVNTEAFF TGTGCCAGTGCCGGGACCGTGAACACTGAAGCTTTCTTT
- - TRBJ2-6 TRBV10-3 CAISESVSGANVLTF TGTGCCATCAGTGAATCCGTCTCTGGGGCCAACGTCCTGACTTTC
- many TRBJ1-4 TRBV20-1 CSARSGRGNEKLFF TGCAGTGCTAGGTCGGGTAGGGGTAATGAAAAACTGTTTTTT
- - TRBJ1-1 TRBV7-2 CASSLGGGRHTEAFF TGTGCCAGCAGCTTAGGCGGGGGGAGACACACTGAAGCTTTCTTT
- many TRBJ2-7 TRBV5-5 CASSLRDRYEQYF TGTGCCAGCAGTCTTCGGGACCGCTACGAGCAGTACTTC
- few TRBJ1-1 TRBV29-1 CSVEEAEAFF TGCAGCGTTGAAGAGGCTGAAGCTTTCTTT
- many TRBJ1-6 TRBV2 CASSEALRGALDNSPLHF TGTGCCAGCAGTGAAGCGCTTCGAGGGGCGCTTGATAATTCACCCCTCCACTTT
- - TRBJ2-7 TRBV20-1 CSARSGLGVAEEQYF TGCAGTGCTAGATCGGGGCTTGGAGTGGCTGAAGAGCAGTACTTC
- few TRBJ1-4 TRBV20-1 CSAKLQGSANEKLFF TGCAGTGCTAAATTACAGGGTTCAGCTAATGAAAAACTGTTTTTT
- once TRBJ2-7 TRBV7-2 CASRTGLSHEQYF TGTGCCAGCAGAACCGGACTATCCCACGAGCAGTACTTC
- - TRBJ2-3 TRBV19 CASRNWGGTDTQYF TGTGCCAGTAGAAACTGGGGGGGCACAGATACGCAGTATTTT
- many TRBJ1-4 TRBV29-1 CSVDARAPGKLFF TGCAGCGTTGATGCCAGGGCGCCGGGAAAACTGTTTTTT
TRBD1 many TRBJ2-7 TRBV12-3/TRBV12-4 CASSLGFRGNEQYF TGTGCCAGCAGTTTAGGTTTCAGGGGGAACGAGCAGTACTTC
TRBD2 many TRBJ2-7 TRBV4-1 CASSQDTRLAVYYEQYF TGCGCCAGCAGCCAAGATACGCGGCTAGCGGTCTACTACGAGCAGTACTTC
- many TRBJ1-6 TRBV5-1 CASSLRGANSPLHF TGCGCCAGCAGCTTGAGGGGAGCGAATTCACCCCTCCACTTT
- few TRBJ1-1 TRBV2 CASNRGSNTEAFF TGTGCCAGCAATAGAGGGTCGAACACTGAAGCTTTCTTT
- - TRBJ2-7 TRBV11-1 CASSWSSHRGGSYEQYF TGTGCCAGCAGTTGGTCCTCGCACCGGGGCGGATCCTACGAGCAGTACTTC
- - TRBJ1-2 TRBV19 CASKAGGRGGGYTF TGTGCCAGTAAGGCGGGGGGCAGAGGTGGTGGCTACACCTTC
- many TRBJ1-2 TRBV6-6 CASNPSIYDYGYTF TGTGCCAGCAATCCCTCGATTTACGACTATGGCTACACCTTC
- many TRBJ1-1 TRBV5-8 CASSPINRVGGTEAFF TGTGCCAGCAGCCCCATCAACAGGGTCGGTGGCACTGAAGCTTTCTTT